These T cell receptor beta chains were read from a single sample in a study of beta chain features in type 1 diabetes. The repertoire was sequenced with immunoSEQ multiplex PCR; TCRdb's copy has only in-frame clones and lacks some. The sample lists hundreds of thousands of clones; about an eighth were seen once. The sequencing sample was made of naive CD4+ T cells from blood. Every receptor here comes from a man aged 18 to 30 with type 1 diabetes. CDR3s include the opening cysteine and the closing phenylalanine or tryptophan. Each record gives: V gene, J gene, clone size, D gene, CDR3 DNA, CDR3 protein. D genes are given only for firm matches. The size field is filled for only some rows; it gives once, few, many or a size class.

TRBV5-6,TRBJ1-1,NA,NA,TGTGCCAGCAGCTCGGCCAGGGCGGGTGGGACTGAAGCTTTCTTT,CASSSARAGGTEAFF
TRBV30,TRBJ2-5,NA,TRBD1,TGTGCCTGGAGTGCGGGACAGGGGACCTACGCCCAGTACTTC,CAWSAGQGTYAQYF
TRBV11-2,TRBJ2-7,NA,NA,TGTGCCAGCAGCTTAGCTGTGGCAGCCTCCTACGAGCAGTACTTC,CASSLAVAASYEQYF
TRBV5-1,TRBJ2-3,NA,NA,TGCGCCAGCAGCTCCTTAGCGGCCCCGAGCACAGATACGCAGTATTTT,CASSSLAAPSTDTQYF
TRBV5-6,TRBJ2-7,NA,NA,TGTGCCAGCAGCTTGTACCGGCGGATGAAGGAGCAGTACTTC,CASSLYRRMKEQYF
TRBV7-2,TRBJ2-2,few,TRBD2,TGTGCCAGCAGCCAAGCGGGGGGAAACACCGGGGAGCTGTTTTTT,CASSQAGGNTGELFF
TRBV20-1,TRBJ2-7,few,TRBD1,TGCAGTCAGGGGGACTACGAGCAGTACTTC,CSQGDYEQYF
TRBV7-2,TRBJ2-2,NA,NA,TGTGCCAGCAGCGCGAGGACAGTGACCGGGGAGCTGTTTTTT,CASSARTVTGELFF
TRBV7-2,TRBJ1-5,few,NA,TGTGCCAGCAGCTTTGGGGAAGTCGCTCAGCCCCAGCATTTT,CASSFGEVAQPQHF
TRBV15,TRBJ2-1,few,TRBD2,TGTGCCACCAGCAGCCGGACTAGCGGGAACGGCAATGAGCAGTTCTTC,CATSSRTSGNGNEQFF
TRBV5-5,TRBJ2-7,NA,NA,TGTGCCAGCAGCTTGTCAGACGAGCAGTACTTC,CASSLSDEQYF
TRBV7-2,TRBJ2-1,few,TRBD2,TGTGCCAGCAGCTTAGCAAGGCTAGCGGAGTACAATGAGCAGTTCTTC,CASSLARLAEYNEQFF
TRBV7-9,TRBJ2-2,few,TRBD2,TGTGCCAGCAGCCCAGCGGGAGGTCTGAACACCGGGGAGCTGTTTTTT,CASSPAGGLNTGELFF
TRBV10-3,TRBJ2-5,NA,NA,TGTGCCATCAGTGCAGGGTCGGGGGAGACCCAGTACTTC,CAISAGSGETQYF
TRBV7-2,TRBJ2-3,few,NA,TGTGCCAGCAGTCCTATGTTAGACACAGATACGCAGTATTTT,CASSPMLDTDTQYF
TRBV2,TRBJ1-2,NA,NA,TGTGCCAGCAGTTCCCAAGTGAGACAGTCGGGCTATGGCTACACCTTC,CASSSQVRQSGYGYTF
TRBV5-6,TRBJ2-1,NA,NA,TGTGCCAGCAGCTTTAGGACAGTAATTACCTACAATGAGCAGTTCTTC,CASSFRTVITYNEQFF
TRBV16,TRBJ2-1,NA,NA,TGTGCCAGCAGCCAATGGGAACAGAGCGGTGAGCAGTTCTTC,CASSQWEQSGEQFF
TRBV11-2,TRBJ1-5,NA,TRBD1,TGTGCCAGCAGCTCCGGGACAGTAAGCAATCAGCCCCAGCATTTT,CASSSGTVSNQPQHF
TRBV4-2,TRBJ2-2,NA,NA,TGTGCCAGCAGCCAAGATTTTTTGGCGAACACCGGGGAGCTGTTTTTT,CASSQDFLANTGELFF
TRBV7-9,TRBJ2-6,few,TRBD1,TGTGCCAGCCCGCGGGACAGGGGATCCTCTGGGGCCAACGTCCTGACTTTC,CASPRDRGSSGANVLTF
TRBV28,TRBJ1-1,NA,NA,TGTGCCAGCAGTTTTACGGACAACCAGAACACTGAAGCTTTCTTT,CASSFTDNQNTEAFF
TRBV29-1,TRBJ2-1,few,TRBD2,TGCAGCGTTCTACTAGCGGGAGACACATCGGGCTCCTACAATGAGCAGTTCTTC,CSVLLAGDTSGSYNEQFF
TRBV2,TRBJ2-1,few,NA,TGTGCCAGCAGAACAAACGAGAGGGCCGAGTTCTTC,CASRTNERAEFF
TRBV5-1,TRBJ1-1,few,NA,TGCGCCAGCAGCTTGGGAACAGGCATGAACACTGAAGCTTTCTTT,CASSLGTGMNTEAFF
TRBV2,TRBJ2-5,few,NA,TGTGCCAGCAGTGTCCAGGGGACCCAAGAGACCCAGTACTTC,CASSVQGTQETQYF
TRBV2,TRBJ1-1,few,NA,TGTGCCAGCAGTGAAATGGCACCGAACACTGAAGCTTTCTTT,CASSEMAPNTEAFF
TRBV7-3,TRBJ1-2,NA,TRBD1,TGTGCCAGCAGCCCATCCGGGACAGACTATGGCTACACCTTC,CASSPSGTDYGYTF
TRBV7-9,TRBJ2-1,few,NA,TGTGCCAGCAGCTTAATGAGGGAGTTGAATGAGCAGTTCTTC,CASSLMRELNEQFF
TRBV7-2,TRBJ2-2,few,NA,TGTGCCAGCAGCCCCCTAGGGGCCGGGGAGCTGTTTTTT,CASSPLGAGELFF
TRBV4-3,TRBJ1-2,NA,TRBD1,TGCGCCAGCAGCCCCATCGACAGGGCCTATGGCTACACCTTC,CASSPIDRAYGYTF
TRBV5-4,TRBJ2-6,few,NA,TGTGCCAGCAGCCTCGGGGGCTCCTCTGGGGCCAACGTCCTGACTTTC,CASSLGGSSGANVLTF
TRBV7-2,TRBJ2-7,NA,NA,TGTGCCAGCCAGATTGGGGTATCCTACGAGCAGTACTTC,CASQIGVSYEQYF
TRBV10-3,TRBJ2-5,few,TRBD2,TGTGCCATCAGTGCAAGCGGGAGGGCCGGAGAGACCCAGTACTTC,CAISASGRAGETQYF
TRBV30,TRBJ1-2,NA,NA,TGTGCCTGGACCTGGAGGGAAGGCTACACCTTC,CAWTWREGYTF
TRBV7-2,TRBJ2-1,few,TRBD2,TGTGCCAGCAGCTTAGGACTAGCGGGGAAGTTCTTC,CASSLGLAGKFF
TRBV5-4,TRBJ2-5,few,TRBD2,TGTGCCAGCAGCTCGGGACTAGTGGAGGGAGAGACCCAGTACTTC,CASSSGLVEGETQYF
TRBV6-5,TRBJ2-2,NA,NA,TGTGCCAGCAGTTACCTCTCAGGGGCCCGAACCGGGGAGCTGTTTTTT,CASSYLSGARTGELFF
TRBV5-1,TRBJ2-1,NA,TRBD2,TGCGCCAGCAGCTCTGTAGCGGGAGTAATCAATGAGCAGTTCTTC,CASSSVAGVINEQFF
TRBV7-9,TRBJ2-7,NA,TRBD1,TGTGCCAGCAGCTTAGGGGACAGTCCCTCATACGAGCAGTACTTC,CASSLGDSPSYEQYF
TRBV9,TRBJ2-3,NA,TRBD2,TGTGCCAGCAGCGTAGCCCCCAGGGAGGGGACAGATACGCAGTATTTT,CASSVAPREGTDTQYF
TRBV30,TRBJ1-5,NA,NA,TGTGCCTGGAGTGGGGGGGGTATTCAGCCCCAGCATTTT,CAWSGGGIQPQHF
TRBV6-1,TRBJ2-3,NA,TRBD1,TGTGCCAGCAGTCAACGGACAGGGGTCCACGTCAAGCAGTATTTT,CASSQRTGVHVKQYF
TRBV7-9,TRBJ2-6,few,TRBD1,TGTGCCAGCAGCTCGACAGGGCTCTCTGGGGCCAACGTCCTGACTTTC,CASSSTGLSGANVLTF
TRBV11-2,TRBJ2-7,few,NA,TGTGCCAGCAGCCCACAAGGCTACGAGCAGTACTTC,CASSPQGYEQYF
TRBV28,TRBJ2-3,NA,NA,TGTGCCAGCAGTTTCCCCCGGGCAGATACGCAGTATTTT,CASSFPRADTQYF